The 18 T cell receptor beta chains reported below all come from one sample, sequenced in a study of beta chain features in type 1 diabetes. TCRB transcripts that were expressed got sequenced, as all of the isolated RNA had been reverse transcribed. Some clones are missing from TCRdb's copy, which holds only in-frame ones; the method was immunoSEQ multiplex PCR. The table has hundreds of thousands of clones, 15% to 20% seen once. Sample: naive CD4+ T cells from blood. Receptors originate from a woman aged 18-30 years in good health.

This clone was seen more than once but under ten times. Different DNA sequences within this sample yield the same CDR3. The chain combines TRBV28 with TRBJ2-7, with 10 bases aligning to TRBD1. Trimming took 6 bases from V and 2 from J; bases not matched to a gene: 4. Germline CDR1 reads MDHEN; CDR2 reads SYDVKM. This CDR3 spans 14 amino acids. The CDR3: CASRRDRGTYEQYF. CDR3 coding DNA: TGTGCCAGCAGGAGGGACAGGGGAACCTACGAGCAGTACTTC.

This clone was seen a handful of times. The chain uses TRBV28 and TRBJ2-2; unclear D gene. The CDR3 has 12 residues. V was trimmed by 3 bases and J by 7 bases, leaving 6 bases between them. CDR1 is MDHEN, CDR2 SYDVKM, per germline. The CDR3 spells CASSLGFGELFF. The CDR3 region has the DNA TGTGCCAGCAGTTTGGGTTTCGGGGAGCTGTTTTTT.

The V and J genes are TRBV7-2 and TRBJ1-1, with 7 bases that match TRBD1. The CDR3 runs 14 residues. V lost 4 bases to trimming and J lost 4 bases; unmatched junction nucleotides: 6. In germline, CDR1 is SGHTA, CDR2 FQGNSA. The CDR3 region has the DNA TGTGCCAGCAGCTCACGCAGGGACAGCACTGAAGCTTTCTTT. Translation gives CASSSRRDSTEAFF. The whole variable domain, filled in from reference TRBV7-2 and TRBJ1-1, reads GAGVSQSPSNKVTEKGKDVELRCDPISGHTALYWYRQSLGQGLEFLIYFQGNSAPDKSGLPSDRFSAERTGGSVSTLTIQRTQQEDSAVYLCASSSRRDSTEAFFGQGTRLTVV.

This chain links TRBV28 with TRBJ2-5, with TRBD2 matching 9 bases. In germline, CDR1 is MDHEN, CDR2 SYDVKM. The CDR3 sequence is 17 residues long. V was pared by 4 bases and J by 0 bases, with 9 bases of the junction left unmatched. CDR3 region: CASSSPLREGHQETQYF. The CDR3 DNA reads as TGTGCCAGCAGTTCCCCCTTGCGGGAGGGCCACCAAGAGACCCAGTACTTC.

This clone showed up just a few times. V and J are TRBV7-2 and TRBJ2-4; 11 positions agree with TRBD2. The CDR3 is 19 amino acids. Germline CDR1 reads SGHTA; CDR2 reads FQGNSA. The V and J ends lost 1 base and 0 bases, in that order; junction bases with no gene match: 8. DNA of the CDR3: TGTGCCAGCAGCTTAGTTTTAGCGGGAGGGCAACTAGCCAAAAACATTCAGTACTTC. Protein: CASSLVLAGGQLAKNIQYF.

This clone has only a few counts. The chain employs TRBV5-6 and TRBJ2-1; possible D gene TRBD2, 6 bases. Trimming took off 0 bases at V and 3 bases at J, with 10 bases between the two ends. Per the germline V gene, CDR1 is SGHDT and CDR2 is YYEEEE. The CDR3 spans 15 residues. The CDR3 is CASSLALAFYNEQFF. As DNA, the CDR3 is TGTGCCAGCAGCTTGGCACTAGCCTTCTACAATGAGCAGTTCTTC.

The rearrangement uses TRBV4-3 and TRBJ1-4; 10 bases are shared with TRBD1. The CDR3 loop spans 16 amino acids. Germline V gene lookup returns CDR1 LGHNA and CDR2 YSLEER. J lost 4 bases, V lost 5 bases, and 7 bases had no gene match. The CDR3: CASSGQGGRINEKLFF. As DNA, the CDR3 is TGCGCCAGCAGCGGACAGGGGGGACGGATTAATGAAAAACTGTTTTTT.

The chain employs TRBV4-3 and TRBJ1-3; 7 positions agree with TRBD1. Losses at the gene ends were 3 bases for V and 1 base for J; bases not matched to a gene: 12. Germline lookup yields CDR1 LGHNA and CDR2 YSLEER. The CDR3 is 18 amino acids. CDR3 sequence (DNA): TGCGCCAGCAGCCAGGTTCCGGGACAGCCGAGTTCTGGAAACACCATATATTTT. It specifies CASSQVPGQPSSGNTIYF.

This chain connects TRBV19 to TRBJ1-4, with D hard to call. Trimming removed 8 bases at V and 8 bases at J, with 9 bases between. This CDR3 spans 11 amino acids. Looked up from germline, CDR1 is LNHDA and CDR2 is SQIVND (reference sequence). The CDR3 nucleotides are TGTGCCAGTCAAGTGCGCGAAAAACTGTTTTTT. Protein product: CASQVREKLFF.

V gene TRBV27 combines with J gene TRBJ2-7; no definite D call. The CDR3 extends over 13 amino acids. Germline values: CDR1 MNHEY, CDR2 SMNVEV (reference sequence). The V and J ends lost 6 bases and 3 bases respectively, with 12 bases between them. The CDR3 loop is CASSYKRYYEQYF. CDR3 DNA sequence: TGTGCCAGCAGCTACAAGCGATACTACGAGCAGTACTTC.

This clone was found a few times. V is TRBV28 and J is TRBJ2-1; D unresolved. The CDR3 extends over 12 amino acids. The V gene's germline CDR1 is MDHEN and CDR2 SYDVKM. V lost 0 bases to trimming and J lost 5 bases, with 2 bases between them. CDR3 coding DNA: TGTGCCAGCAGTTTATGGCACAATGAGCAGTTCTTC. It codes for CASSLWHNEQFF.

Only a few counts were recorded for this clone. The chain's CDR3 is CASRLPGLAGVSEQFF. In DNA, the CDR3 is TGTGCCAGCAGGTTGCCCGGACTAGCGGGAGTATCCGAGCAGTTCTTC. This rearrangement joins TRBV2 to TRBJ2-1, with 13 positions matching TRBD2. CDR1 and CDR2 (germline): SNHLY, FYNNEI. The CDR3 extends over 16 amino acids. The V segment lost 6 bases and the J segment 10 bases; nucleotides outside the gene matches: 12.

The V and J genes are TRBV10-3 and TRBJ2-6; tentative D call: TRBD2 (6 bases). V was shortened by 3 bases and J by 3 bases, with 9 bases between the two germline ends. CDR1 and CDR2 from the germline V gene are ENHRY and SYGVKD. The CDR3 runs to 15 residues. The CDR3 is CAISERGLGANVLTF. CDR3 bases: TGTGCCATCAGTGAAAGGGGACTTGGGGCCAACGTCCTGACTTTC.

This clone was observed a handful of times. The DNA for the CDR3 is TGTGCCAGCAGCCAGGGGACTAGCGGGAGTCCCAATGAGCAGTTCTTC. Translation gives CASSQGTSGSPNEQFF. The rearrangement joins TRBV7-2 to TRBJ2-1, with TRBD2 identical over 14 bases. This CDR3 has 16 residues. Losses at the gene ends were 5 bases for V and 6 bases for J; bases not matched to a gene: 6. Germline loops: CDR1 SGHTA, CDR2 FQGNSA.

The chain has TRBV6-6 and TRBJ2-6, with a tentative D call TRBD1 (5 bases). From germline, CDR1 is MNHNY and CDR2 SVGAGI (reference sequence). The length of the CDR3 is 15 residues. V was shortened by 6 bases and J by 2 bases, with 11 bases between the two germline ends. The CDR3 loop reads CASSPARAGANVLTF. CDR3 nucleotide sequence: TGTGCCAGCAGCCCCGCCAGGGCTGGGGCCAACGTCCTGACTTTC.

V is TRBV5-5 and J is TRBJ1-2; D gene unclear. V dropped 0 bases and J dropped 2 bases, with 5 bases sitting between them. The germline V gene encodes CDR1 SGHKS and CDR2 YYEKEE (reference sequence). The CDR3 sequence is 13 residues long. CDR3 nucleotide sequence: TGTGCCAGCAGCTTGGTAGGGAACTATGGCTACACCTTC. Encoded protein: CASSLVGNYGYTF.

This clone was recorded a few times. The V and J genes are TRBV4-3 and TRBJ2-3, with D possibly called TRBD1 or TRBD2 (5 bases each). The CDR3 has 12 amino acids. Germline V CDR1 and CDR2: LGHNA, YSLEER. V lost 4 bases, J lost 3 bases, and 5 bases lay in between. The CDR3 DNA sequence: TGCGCCAGCAGCCGGGGGACAGATACGCAGTATTTT. Its protein product is CASSRGTDTQYF.

A few counts support this clone. The V call is TRBV21-1, the J call TRBJ2-2; TRBD1, the D gene given by the table, was not confirmed from the DNA. TRBV21-1 is annotated as a pseudogene. The CDR3 is 14 residues long. As DNA, the CDR3 is TGTGCCAGCAGCAAAGAGGGGCAGATCGGGGAGCTGTTTTTT. Encoded protein: CASSKEGQIGELFF.